One and the same sample provided the 32 T cell receptor beta chains below, sequenced in a study of human T cells and chemical hapten exposure. A single record per CDR3 protein comes from TCRdb applying MiXCR to the RACE reads. The sample carries 350,000 to 400,000 distinct CDR3 sequences, 5.1% recorded once. The time point: pre-sensitization, week 0. Specified treatment: therapeutic diphenylcyclopropenone sensitization with weekly scalp DPC. The sequenced sample was whole blood, obtained in connection with sensitization to the hapten diphenylcyclopropenone (DPC). Source of these receptors: a woman aged 45-65 years with alopecia areata. Some clones in this sample may be carry-over from other donors' samples.

This clonotype was seen at least ten times. This sequence joins TRBV27 and TRBJ2-7; TRBD1 is a possible D gene (5 bases). The V end lost 4 bases, the J end lost 5 bases, and 12 bases lay between the germline ends. In germline, CDR1 is MNHEY, CDR2 SMNVEV (reference sequence). CDR3 length: 13 amino acids. The CDR3 protein is CASSSPGADEQYF. CDR3 coding DNA: TGTGCCAGCAGTTCTCCTGGGGCAGACGAGCAGTACTTC.

This clonotype turned up a few times. CDR3: CASRRGIYEQYF. In DNA, the CDR3 is TGTGCCAGCAGGAGAGGAATTTACGAGCAGTACTTC. V gene TRBV6-2 or TRBV6-3 combines with J gene TRBJ2-7; D gene uncertain. The CDR3 loop spans 12 amino acids. The V and J ends lost 6 bases and 4 bases respectively, with 10 bases between them. From germline, CDR1 is MNHEY and CDR2 SVGEGT.

This clonotype was seen a handful of times. The chain links TRBV15 to TRBJ2-7; possibly TRBD1 for D (5 bases). V dropped 1 base and J dropped 2 bases, with 15 bases sitting between them. Germline assignment: CDR1 LNHNV and CDR2 YYDKDF (reference sequence). The CDR3 consists of 16 residues. Here the CDR3 reads CATSRGRSQGPYEQYF. In DNA, the CDR3 is TGTGCCACCAGCAGAGGCAGAAGTCAGGGTCCCTACGAGCAGTACTTC.

This clonotype was observed at least ten times. The chain joins TRBV4-3 to TRBJ2-1, with D tentatively TRBD2 (5 bases). Germline values: CDR1 LGHNA, CDR2 YSLEER. The CDR3 totals 18 residues. V gave up 1 base and J gave up 0 bases, with 16 bases separating them. CDR3 sequence: CASSQGAARADSYNEQFF. CDR3 nucleotide sequence: TGCGCCAGCAGCCAAGGAGCTGCGCGGGCCGACTCCTACAATGAGCAGTTCTTC.

In its sample, this clonotype was seen many times. The chain recombines TRBV29-1 with TRBJ2-7; 9 positions match TRBD1. The CDR3 runs 12 residues. With 6 bases clipped from V and 3 bases from J, the junction kept 3 bases outside the gene matches. Germline V gene data show CDR1 as SQVTM and CDR2 as ANQGSEA. The CDR3 DNA is TGCAGCGTGTCGACAGGGGGCTACGAGCAGTACTTC. This encodes CSVSTGGYEQYF.

This clonotype has ten or more counts. V is TRBV4-2 and J is TRBJ2-3, with no clear D. Between the trimmed V and J ends, which lost 5 bases and 2 bases, there was a span of 11 bases. The CDR3 has 14 amino acids. From germline, CDR1 is LGHNA and CDR2 YNFKEQ. The CDR3 region has the DNA TGTGCCAGCAGCGATCGGTCAGCCACAGATACGCAGTATTTT. Encoded protein: CASSDRSATDTQYF.

This clonotype was observed at least ten times. The rearrangement uses TRBV6-2 or TRBV6-3 and TRBJ2-7; 8 positions match TRBD2. The ends lost 5 bases at V and 0 bases at J; junction bases unmatched: 6. Germline-derived CDR1 and CDR2 are MNHEY and SVGEGT. This CDR3 has 15 residues. CDR3 DNA: TGTGCCAGCAGTCCAGCGGGGGCCTACTCCTACGAGCAGTACTTC. Encoded protein: CASSPAGAYSYEQYF.

This clonotype was observed many times. The chain carries TRBV12-3 or TRBV12-4 and TRBJ2-3; 12 nucleotides match TRBD2. CDR3 size: 16 residues. J was trimmed by 4 bases and V by 3 bases; bases with no gene match: 5. CDR3 in amino acids: CASSFPTSGSSDTQYF. The CDR3, as DNA: TGTGCCAGCAGTTTCCCGACTAGCGGGAGCTCAGATACGCAGTATTTT.

This clonotype was seen at least ten times. CDR3 in amino acids: CASSYFGRAYEQYF. CDR3 nucleotide sequence: TGTGCCAGCAGTTACTTCGGGAGGGCCTACGAGCAGTACTTC. V gene TRBV6-5 combines with J gene TRBJ2-7; 8 bases align to TRBD2. The CDR3 length is 14 residues. Trimming cost V 1 base and J 2 bases; bases outside gene matches: 1. In germline, CDR1 is MNHEY, CDR2 SVGAGI.

The rearrangement joins TRBV14 to TRBJ2-1; no definite D call. Germline-derived CDR1 and CDR2 are SGHDN and FVKESK. The V gene lost 1 base and the J gene lost 14 bases, with 9 bases spanning the gap. The CDR3 sequence is 11 residues long. The CDR3, as DNA: TGTGCCAGCAGCCAAGGGGGTCGAAAGTTCTTC. It translates to CASSQGGRKFF.

The chain uses TRBV5-1 and TRBJ2-5, with TRBD2 matching over 11 bases. The CDR3 is 17 amino acids. The junction had 6 bases not matched to a gene; V was cut back by 1 base and J by 1 base. Germline values: CDR1 SGHRS, CDR2 YFSETQ. For the CDR3, the DNA is TGCGCCAGCAGCTTGTTCCTAGCGGGAGGCCTCCAAGAGACCCAGTACTTC. This gives the protein CASSLFLAGGLQETQYF.

At least ten counts were recorded for this clonotype. The DNA of the CDR3 is TGTGCCAGCCGGGACAGCACCTACAATGAGCAGTTCTTC. This gives the protein CASRDSTYNEQFF. The V and J genes are TRBV6-2 or TRBV6-3 and TRBJ2-1, with 7 bases lining up with TRBD1. The CDR3 loop spans 13 amino acids. V trimming: 8 bases; J trimming: 2 bases; junction bases outside the gene matches: 3. The V gene's germline CDR1 is MNHEY and CDR2 SVGEGT.

This clonotype was seen at least ten times. V is TRBV7-2 and J is TRBJ2-1; tentatively, D is TRBD1 (6 bases). The CDR3 runs to 14 residues. V was pared by 3 bases and J by 6 bases, with 12 bases between. Germline lookup yields CDR1 SGHTA and CDR2 FQGNSA. The CDR3 nucleotides are TGTGCCAGCAGCTTGGACAGTCGGAGCAATGAGCAGTTCTTC. Translating gives CASSLDSRSNEQFF. Filled out from reference TRBV7-2 and TRBJ2-1, the complete variable domain reads GAGVSQSPSNKVTEKGKDVELRCDPISGHTALYWYRQSLGQGLEFLIYFQGNSAPDKSGLPSDRFSAERTGGSVSTLTIQRTQQEDSAVYLCASSLDSRSNEQFFGPGTRLTVL.

The rearrangement uses TRBV28 and TRBJ1-1, with D unclear. Trimming cost V 2 bases and J 4 bases, with 17 bases left between them. This CDR3 has 16 residues. Germline V lookup: CDR1 MDHEN, CDR2 SYDVKM. For the CDR3, the DNA is TGTGCCAGCAGTTTAAGGCTCCTCCCTCGGCTCACTGAAGCTTTCTTT. Its translation is CASSLRLLPRLTEAFF.

This clonotype was counted a few times. As DNA, the CDR3 is TGTGCCAGCAGCGAGGGGGACTTCCCCTACGAGCAGTACTTC. Translating it yields CASSEGDFPYEQYF. V is TRBV9 and J is TRBJ2-7; D may be TRBD1 or TRBD2 (6 bases each). Germline CDR1 and CDR2: SGDLS and YYNGEE. Trimming pared 3 bases from V and 2 bases from J, leaving 12 bases between. This CDR3 region has 14 residues.

In its sample, this clonotype was seen many times. The chain has TRBV12-3 or TRBV12-4 and TRBJ1-1; possibly TRBD1 for D (5 bases). With 4 bases removed from V and 1 base from J, the gap between germline ends came to 10 bases. The CDR3 spans 14 residues. This chain's CDR3 is CASSSPRENTEAFF. CDR3 sequence (DNA): TGTGCCAGCAGTTCGCCCAGGGAGAACACTGAAGCTTTCTTT.

This clonotype showed up many times. The genes are TRBV7-9 and TRBJ1-1, with 9 positions matching TRBD1. Germline V gene sequence: CDR1 SEHNR, CDR2 FQNEAQ (reference sequence). CDR3 length equals 15 residues. V was clipped by 3 bases and J by 0 bases; unmatched bases: 2. The CDR3 is CASSLGQGMNTEAFF. DNA for the CDR3: TGTGCCAGCAGCTTGGGACAGGGAATGAACACTGAAGCTTTCTTT.

V is TRBV12-3 or TRBV12-4 and J is TRBJ2-6; D uncertain. Trimming removed 7 bases at V and 1 base at J, with 11 bases between. This CDR3 spans 15 amino acids. CDR3 in amino acids: CASTSVVSGANVLTF. The CDR3 bases are TGTGCCAGCACCTCAGTCGTGTCTGGGGCCAACGTCCTGACTTTC.

This clonotype was counted many times. V is TRBV6-2 or TRBV6-3 and J is TRBJ2-3; TRBD2 agrees at 10 bases. The CDR3 runs 16 residues. Trimming cost V 5 bases and J 2 bases; bases outside gene matches: 7. Germline V gene lookup returns CDR1 MNHEY and CDR2 SVGEGT. The CDR3, as DNA: TGTGCCAGCAGTCGGACTAGCGGTAACACCACAGATACGCAGTATTTT. Translating gives CASSRTSGNTTDTQYF.

This clonotype appeared a few times. The chain combines TRBV20-1 with TRBJ1-5; D call uncertain. CDR1 is DFQATT, CDR2 SNEGSKA, per germline (reference sequence). Deletions cut 3 bases from V and 0 bases from J, with 9 bases between. CDR3 length equals 14 residues. CDR3 in DNA: TGCAGTGCTAGTGCGCGGCATAGCAATCAGCCCCAGCATTTT. Its protein product is CSASARHSNQPQHF.

The sample holds many counts of this clonotype. The chain recombines TRBV12-3 or TRBV12-4 with TRBJ1-2; D not resolved. The germline V and J ends were trimmed by 2 bases and 0 bases, with 7 bases remaining between them. The CDR3 covers 14 residues. The DNA for the CDR3 is TGTGCCAGCAGTTTAAGTGGGCCTAACTATGGCTACACCTTC. Amino acid sequence: CASSLSGPNYGYTF.

This clonotype was seen at least ten times. The genes are TRBV30 and TRBJ2-7, with 8 bases aligning to TRBD1. The CDR3 runs to 12 residues. Losses at the gene ends were 8 bases for V and 3 bases for J; bases not matched to a gene: 6. CDR1 GTSNPN and CDR2 SVGIG come from the germline V gene (reference sequence). CDR3 residues: CALDRDSYEQYF. The CDR3 region has the DNA TGTGCCCTGGACAGGGATAGCTACGAGCAGTACTTC.

This clonotype was counted many times. CDR3 residues: CSARRTSSYEQYF. Written as DNA, the CDR3 is TGCAGTGCTAGGAGGACTAGCTCCTACGAGCAGTACTTC. The chain uses TRBV20-1 and TRBJ2-7; TRBD2 agrees at 7 bases. V dropped 3 bases and J dropped 0; count of bases not matched to a gene: 2. This CDR3 is 13 amino acids long. CDR1 is DFQATT and CDR2 is SNEGSKA in the germline V gene (reference sequence).

This clonotype appeared many times. The chain combines TRBV7-8 with TRBJ2-6; 9 bases line up with TRBD1. With 4 bases clipped from V and 0 bases from J, the junction kept 10 bases outside the gene matches. Per the germline V gene, CDR1 is SGHVS and CDR2 is FQNEAQ. CDR3 size: 19 residues. CDR3: CASSSRPGQGNSGANVLTF. DNA of the CDR3: TGTGCCAGCAGCTCTAGACCGGGACAGGGTAACTCTGGGGCCAACGTCCTGACTTTC. Full variable domain (outside the CDR3, taken from reference TRBV7-8 and TRBJ2-6): GAGVSQSPRYKVAKRGQDVALRCDPISGHVSLFWYQQALGQGPEFLTYFQNEAQLDKSGLPSDRFFAERPEGSVSTLKIQRTQQEDSAVYLCASSSRPGQGNSGANVLTFGAGSRLTVL.

This clonotype was detected ten times or more. The chain carries TRBV28 and TRBJ2-5; TRBD1 is a possible D gene (7 bases). The CDR3 has 14 amino acids. The germline V gene encodes CDR1 MDHEN and CDR2 SYDVKM. V was shortened by 6 bases and J by 4 bases, with 15 bases between the two germline ends. The CDR3 spells CASSPQGGPETQYF. The CDR3 bases are TGTGCCAGCAGCCCTCAGGGGGGTCCAGAGACCCAGTACTTC.

The chain joins TRBV7-9 to TRBJ2-7; 7 bases line up with TRBD2. CDR1 and CDR2 (germline): SEHNR, FQNEAQ (reference sequence). The V segment lost 4 bases and the J segment 2 bases; nucleotides outside the gene matches: 8. The CDR3 has 15 residues. CDR3 coding DNA: TGTGCCAGCAGCTATGAGCGGGAAAATCCCTACGAGCAGTACTTC. It codes for CASSYERENPYEQYF.

This clonotype was seen at least ten times. V and J are TRBV4-2 and TRBJ1-1, with a tentative D call TRBD1 (5 bases). The V and J ends lost 4 bases and 3 bases respectively, with 9 bases between them. This CDR3 comprises 13 residues. From germline, CDR1 is LGHNA and CDR2 YNFKEQ. The DNA of the CDR3 is TGTGCCAGCAGCCGGGGGGTCGACACTGAAGCTTTCTTT. Translation: CASSRGVDTEAFF.

This clonotype was detected ten times or more. The CDR3 is CASNSPRRSNQPQHF. CDR3 nucleotide sequence: TGTGCCAGCAACTCCCCCCGGCGGTCCAATCAGCCCCAGCATTTT. The rearrangement uses TRBV6-5 and TRBJ1-5; no clear D gene. V dropped 7 bases and J dropped 3 bases, with 16 bases sitting between them. Germline assignment: CDR1 MNHEY and CDR2 SVGAGI. This CDR3 has 15 residues.

This clonotype appeared many times. The CDR3 DNA reads TGTGCCAGCATTACTACAGGGGTAGAAGCTTTCTTT. Translating it yields CASITTGVEAFF. The genes are TRBV7-9 and TRBJ1-1, with 7 nucleotides matching TRBD1. The CDR3 totals 12 residues. Germline CDR1 and CDR2: SEHNR and FQNEAQ (reference sequence). V gave up 7 bases and J gave up 8 bases; unmatched junction bases: 7.

This clonotype was detected ten times or more. CDR3 coding DNA: TGTGCCAGCAGCCCGGGACAGGGGAGTAAGGGCACAGATACGCAGTATTTT. Residues: CASSPGQGSKGTDTQYF. This sequence joins TRBV6-6 and TRBJ2-3, with 10 bases lining up with TRBD1. The CDR3 runs 17 residues. V gave up 6 bases and J gave up 1 base; unmatched junction bases: 10. From germline, CDR1 is MNHNY and CDR2 SVGAGI (reference sequence).

This clonotype was seen more than once but under ten times. The chain links TRBV7-9 to TRBJ2-3; tentative D call: TRBD2 (5 bases). This CDR3 has 14 amino acids. The V gene's germline CDR1 is SEHNR and CDR2 FQNEAQ (reference sequence). Trimming pared 1 base from V and 5 bases from J, leaving 10 bases between. CDR3 region: CASSLEGDGDTQYF. DNA for the CDR3: TGTGCCAGCAGCTTAGAGGGAGATGGAGATACGCAGTATTTT.

The rearrangement joins TRBV5-1 to TRBJ1-3, with 7 bases aligning to TRBD1. Germline CDR1 reads SGHRS; CDR2 reads YFSETQ. The V gene end was trimmed by 5 bases and the J gene end by 3 bases; junction bases not matched to a gene: 5. The CDR3 totals 14 residues. The CDR3 sequence: CASSPGDSGNTIYF. The CDR3 nucleotides are TGCGCCAGCAGTCCTGGGGACAGTGGAAACACCATATATTTT.